Presented here are 20 T cell receptor beta chains from one specimen sequenced in a study of cytomegalovirus exposure and HLA in healthy donors. The primer mix had 60 Vbeta and 13 Jbeta primers. Repertoires were generated with immunoSEQ multiplex PCR, while TCRdb's copy carries only in-frame clones and drops some. The profile shows approximately 110,000 clones, over 60% of them singletons. Specimen: PBMCs. Receptors originate from a woman in her thirties or forties in good health and CMV-seropositive.

The rearrangement joins TRBV28 to TRBJ2-5, with 11 bases fitting TRBD2. Germline CDR1 reads MDHEN; CDR2 reads SYDVKM. Trimming removed 6 bases from V and 2 bases from J; junction bases left unmatched: 2. The CDR3 loop spans 14 amino acids. DNA of the CDR3: TGTGCCAGCAGGACTAGCGGGACTCAAGAGACCCAGTACTTC. It yields the protein CASRTSGTQETQYF.

The rearrangement uses TRBV18 and TRBJ1-1; 7 positions agree with TRBD1. V lost 1 base, J lost 1 base, and 3 bases stayed unmatched. The germline gives CDR1 KGHSH, CDR2 LQKENI. The CDR3 is 15 amino acids. The CDR3 sequence: CASSPRTGTNTEAFF. In DNA, the CDR3 is TGTGCCAGCTCACCACGGACAGGAACGAACACTGAAGCTTTCTTT.

CDR3 protein: CASSRAGTSGYEQYF. The DNA of the CDR3 is TGTGCCAGCAGTCGAGCCGGGACTAGCGGTTACGAGCAGTACTTC. The chain combines TRBV7-2 with TRBJ2-7, with 11 bases matching TRBD2. The germline CDR1 and CDR2 sequences are SGHTA and FQGNSA. Germline trimming cut 6 bases from V and 4 bases from J; bases unmatched to any gene: 8. The CDR3 is 15 residues long.

The rearrangement joins TRBV6-5 to TRBJ1-2; possible D gene TRBD1, 5 bases. The CDR3 extends over 13 amino acids. V shed 5 bases and J shed 5 bases, with 12 bases lying between them. The V gene's germline CDR1 is MNHEY and CDR2 SVGAGI. The CDR3 DNA follows: TGTGCCAGCAGTGGCGCAGGGAGGTATGGCTACACCTTC. Protein product: CASSGAGRYGYTF.

This sequence joins TRBV9 and TRBJ2-2; TRBD2 is a possible D gene (5 bases). V dropped 3 bases and J dropped 4 bases, with 7 bases sitting between them. The CDR3 spans 13 residues. The germline V gene has CDR1 SGDLS and CDR2 YYNGEE. The CDR3 here is CASSGLITGELFF. As DNA, the CDR3 is TGTGCCAGCAGCGGACTAATCACCGGGGAGCTGTTTTTT.

The chain uses TRBV5-4 and TRBJ2-1; TRBD2 aligns across 14 bases. CDR3 size: 16 residues. Per the germline V gene, CDR1 is SGHNT and CDR2 is YYREEE (reference sequence). The V segment lost 7 bases and the J segment 6 bases; nucleotides outside the gene matches: 9. CDR3 protein: CASSSGLAGAVNEQFF. Here the CDR3 DNA reads TGTGCCAGCTCTTCGGGACTAGCGGGAGCGGTCAATGAGCAGTTCTTC.

This clone appeared once. This chain connects TRBV9 to TRBJ1-3; possibly TRBD1 for D (5 bases). From germline, CDR1 is SGDLS and CDR2 YYNGEE. Trimming left V 2 bases short and J 4 bases short, with 16 bases between. The CDR3 has 16 amino acids. This CDR3 is CASSVGGRSGGNTIYF. The CDR3 coding sequence is TGTGCCAGCAGCGTCGGGGGTCGGTCTGGGGGAAACACCATATATTTT.

The table lists this clone with a few counts. V is TRBV6-6 and J is TRBJ2-7, with D unclear. CDR3 length: 13 residues. V shed 0 bases and J shed 4 bases, with 7 bases lying between them. Germline V gives CDR1 MNHNY, CDR2 SVGAGI (reference sequence). The chain's CDR3 is CASSYSVGYEQYF. CDR3 nucleotide sequence: TGTGCCAGCAGTTACTCGGTCGGGTACGAGCAGTACTTC.

The chain links TRBV5-4 to TRBJ2-3; 7 positions agree with TRBD2. CDR1 and CDR2 (germline): SGHNT, YYREEE (reference sequence). With 4 bases clipped from V and 4 bases from J, the junction kept 6 bases outside the gene matches. This CDR3 has 14 amino acids. Here the CDR3 reads CASSQMGRADTQYF. DNA of the CDR3: TGTGCCAGCAGCCAGATGGGGAGGGCAGATACGCAGTATTTT.

V is TRBV5-1 and J is TRBJ2-2, with D tentatively TRBD1 (6 bases). V lost 1 base and J 7 bases, leaving 14 bases between the germline ends. CDR1 is SGHRS and CDR2 is YFSETQ in the germline V gene. CDR3 length: 15 amino acids. CDR3 loop: CASSLSPGADGELFF. In nucleotides, the CDR3 is TGCGCCAGCAGCTTGTCCCCAGGGGCAGACGGGGAGCTGTTTTTT.

The genes are TRBV30 and TRBJ2-7; 8 positions agree with TRBD2. Looked up from germline, CDR1 is GTSNPN and CDR2 is SVGIG (reference sequence). J gave up 3 bases and V 3 bases, and 10 bases lay outside the gene matches. The CDR3 covers 15 residues. This chain's CDR3 is CAWRQTSGRDYEQYF. The CDR3, as DNA: TGTGCCTGGAGGCAAACTAGCGGAAGGGACTACGAGCAGTACTTC.

The chain couples TRBV5-6 to TRBJ2-4; 9 bases match TRBD2. Germline values: CDR1 SGHDT, CDR2 YYEEEE. The trim removed 5 bases at V and 8 bases at J, leaving 5 bases unmatched. The length of the CDR3 is 13 residues. The CDR3 nucleotides read TGTGCCAGCAGGACTAGCGGATTAGACATTCAGTACTTC. This sequence encodes CASRTSGLDIQYF.

The rearrangement joins TRBV28 to TRBJ1-5; tentatively, D is TRBD1 (5 bases). V was cut by 5 bases and J by 4 bases, with 15 bases left in between. Germline loops: CDR1 MDHEN, CDR2 SYDVKM. The CDR3 loop spans 15 amino acids. The DNA for the CDR3 is TGTGCCAGCAGTCCCCGGGACTGGAAGAATCAGCCCCAGCATTTT. This gives the protein CASSPRDWKNQPQHF.

The genes are TRBV5-1 and TRBJ2-1; 10 bases match TRBD1. The CDR3 runs to 16 residues. Germline V gene lookup returns CDR1 SGHRS and CDR2 YFSETQ. J gave up 4 bases and V 0 bases, and 4 bases lay outside the gene matches. Here the CDR3 DNA reads TGCGCCAGCAGCTTGGCCCCGGGACAGGGGTACAATGAGCAGTTCTTC. This sequence encodes CASSLAPGQGYNEQFF.

The gene calls are TRBV27 and TRBJ2-1; no firm D call. CDR1 MNHEY and CDR2 SMNVEV come from the germline V gene (reference sequence). CDR3 length equals 15 residues. Trimming pared 5 bases from V and 0 bases from J, leaving 11 bases between. CDR3 region: CASSRGRSSYNEQFF. The CDR3 coding sequence is TGTGCCAGCAGTCGAGGTAGGAGCTCCTACAATGAGCAGTTCTTC.

This clone showed up many times. Within the sample, other DNA sequences also encode this same CDR3. The gene calls are TRBV19 and TRBJ1-1; the D is unclear. Trimming took 2 bases from V and 0 from J, leaving 4 bases between them. Germline V lookup: CDR1 LNHDA, CDR2 SQIVND (reference sequence). The CDR3 runs 13 residues. CDR3 nucleotides: TGTGCCAGTAGTATATCCGTGAACACTGAAGCTTTCTTT. Translated, it gives CASSISVNTEAFF.

This sequence joins TRBV18 and TRBJ2-3; 10 nucleotides line up with TRBD2. Germline V gene lookup returns CDR1 KGHSH and CDR2 LQKENI. With V trimmed by 1 base and J by 4 bases, 5 bases remained unmatched. This CDR3 has 16 residues. CDR3 in amino acids: CASSPRTSGNSDTQYF. The CDR3 coding sequence is TGTGCCAGCTCACCACGCACTAGCGGGAATTCAGATACGCAGTATTTT.

This clone has just one count. The rearrangement joins TRBV14 to TRBJ2-1, with D unresolved. With 1 base removed from V and 8 bases from J, the gap between germline ends came to 15 bases. The CDR3 sequence is 15 residues long. Germline V gene sequence: CDR1 SGHDN, CDR2 FVKESK. CDR3 sequence reads: CASSQGASSGHEQFF. CDR3 sequence (DNA): TGTGCCAGCAGCCAAGGTGCGTCAAGTGGTCATGAGCAGTTCTTC.

This clone was seen a handful of times. This chain joins TRBV21-1 and TRBJ2-3; TRBD2, the table's D call, lacks a check against the DNA. TRBV21-1 corresponds to a pseudogene. This CDR3 region has 18 residues. The CDR3 is CASSNGLAGGTSTDTQYF. The CDR3 nucleotides are TGTGCCAGCAGCAATGGACTAGCGGGAGGGACCAGCACAGATACGCAGTATTTT.

This clone was detected a few times. This sequence joins TRBV14 and TRBJ2-5; 7 bases are shared with TRBD1. The CDR3 runs to 14 residues. With V trimmed by 3 bases and J by 7 bases, 8 bases remained unmatched. The germline V gene has CDR1 SGHDN and CDR2 FVKESK. The CDR3 is CASSHTGEMGTQYF. The CDR3 DNA follows: TGTGCCAGCAGCCACACAGGGGAGATGGGGACCCAGTACTTC.